One sample yielded the 11 T cell receptor beta chains listed below, sequenced in a study of blood T cell repertoires in COVID-19 (dated by TCRdb to the early 2020s). Library preparation employed the immunoSEQ multiplex PCR assay. Not all clones reach the TCRdb copy of this immuneACCESS table, which keeps in-frame sequences only. Checked studies attribute under half of the gap to unresolved V genes and leave the rest unexplained. For this sample the table gives under 250,000 clones, of which 86% were detected only once. The top ten clonotypes cover around 1.5% of the sample. The sequenced sample was peripheral blood. The receptor source for this set is a woman aged 55-75 years who had recovered from COVID-19.

The V and J genes are TRBV5-4 and TRBJ2-5; possibly TRBD1 for D (5 bases). This CDR3 is built from 14 residues. The ends were cut back, 4 bases at V and 5 bases at J, with 15 bases in the middle. The V gene's germline CDR1 is SGHNT and CDR2 YYREEE (reference sequence). The CDR3 DNA reads as TGTGCCAGCAGCACACCGACCTCAGGGGAGACCCAGTACTTC. It encodes CASSTPTSGETQYF.

The table lists this clone with a few counts. The rearrangement joins TRBV18 to TRBJ1-3, with D possibly matching TRBD1 (6 bases). CDR3 length: 14 amino acids. V lost 6 bases, J lost 4 bases, and 13 bases lay in between. Per germline, CDR1 KGHSH and CDR2 LQKENI. The CDR3 here is CASSLTGNGNTIYF. In DNA form, the CDR3 reads TGTGCCAGCTCTTTAACAGGGAACGGAAACACCATATATTTT.

The chain is built from TRBV3-1 (or the pseudogene TRBV3-2) and TRBJ1-5, with TRBD1 matching over 10 bases. Trimming took 2 bases from V and 2 from J; bases not matched to a gene: 3. The CDR3 runs 16 residues. CDR1 and CDR2 (germline): LGHDT, YNNKEL (reference sequence). CDR3 protein: CASSQSGTGGNQPQHF. The CDR3 nucleotides read TGTGCCAGCAGCCAAAGCGGGACAGGGGGCAATCAGCCCCAGCATTTT.

This chain links TRBV7-2 with TRBJ2-1; D unresolved. This CDR3 is 13 amino acids long. CDR1 is SGHTA, CDR2 FQGNSA, per germline. V lost 1 base, J lost 5 bases, and 6 bases lay in between. CDR3 nucleotides: TGTGCCAGCAGCTTAGGACTGAACAATGAGCAGTTCTTC. Its translation: CASSLGLNNEQFF.

This chain uses TRBV7-2 with TRBJ1-2; a possible D gene is TRBD1 (6 bases). Germline loops: CDR1 SGHTA, CDR2 FQGNSA. V was cut by 2 bases and J by 5 bases, with 27 bases left in between. The CDR3 is 19 residues long. CDR3 bases: TGTGCCAGCAGCTTACAAGGTCAGGGGACGGCCCTCAGCTGGTATGGCTACACCTTC. Its protein is CASSLQGQGTALSWYGYTF. The whole variable domain, filled in from reference TRBV7-2 and TRBJ1-2, reads GAGVSQSPSNKVTEKGKDVELRCDPISGHTALYWYRQSLGQGLEFLIYFQGNSAPDKSGLPSDRFSAERTGGSVSTLTIQRTQQEDSAVYLCASSLQGQGTALSWYGYTFGSGTRLTVV.

CDR3 region: CASSDRLASGEETQYF. CDR3 nucleotide sequence: TGTGCCAGCAGCGATAGACTAGCATCGGGGGAAGAGACCCAGTACTTC. The genes are TRBV21-1 and TRBJ2-5; TRBD2 is the table's D call, not checked against the DNA. TRBV21-1 is termed a pseudogene. This CDR3 spans 16 amino acids.

The chain has TRBV5-3 and TRBJ2-1; 14 bases agree with TRBD2. TRBV5-3 is an open reading frame whose function is uncertain. The CDR3 loop spans 16 amino acids. The trim removed 3 bases at V and 5 bases at J, leaving 4 bases unmatched. For the CDR3, the DNA is TGTGCCAGAAGCTCATGGACTAGCGGGGGGAACAATGAGCAGTTCTTC. It encodes CARSSWTSGGNNEQFF.

This clone has only one observation. This sequence joins TRBV18 and TRBJ1-3; weak D call: TRBD1 (5 bases). The CDR3 is 14 residues long. CDR1 is KGHSH and CDR2 is LQKENI in the germline V gene. V lost 5 bases and J lost 4, with 12 bases in between. The CDR3 DNA sequence: TGTGCCAGCTCAGTGGGCGGACAAGGAAACACCATATATTTT. This gives the protein CASSVGGQGNTIYF.

The chain employs TRBV9 and TRBJ2-1; a weak D match, TRBD1 (6 bases). V was clipped by 2 bases and J by 3 bases, with 9 bases between them. The germline V gene encodes CDR1 SGDLS and CDR2 YYNGEE. The CDR3 is 14 amino acids. CDR3 bases: TGTGCCAGCAGCGTCGGGACATACTACAATGAGCAGTTCTTC. Amino acid sequence: CASSVGTYYNEQFF.

This chain uses TRBV7-3 with TRBJ1-1; 8 nucleotides match TRBD1. The germline V gene has CDR1 SGHTA and CDR2 FQGTGA. CDR3 length: 13 amino acids. The V gene end was trimmed by 5 bases and the J gene end by 10 bases; junction bases not matched to a gene: 9. In DNA form, the CDR3 reads TGTGCCAGCAGCCCCGACAGGGGTATAGGAGCTTTCTTT. Translating it yields CASSPDRGIGAFF.

The rearrangement joins TRBV6-5 to TRBJ2-7, with a possible D match to TRBD2 (6 bases). This CDR3 region has 14 residues. The germline V and J ends were trimmed by 0 bases and 6 bases, with 12 bases remaining between them. Per the germline V gene, CDR1 is MNHEY and CDR2 is SVGAGI. The CDR3 region is CASSYSGGSGEQYF. The DNA of the CDR3 is TGTGCCAGCAGTTACTCAGGAGGGTCCGGCGAGCAGTACTTC.